This T cell receptor beta chain comes out of a study of control samples from healthy donors and cancer patients. V lost 1 base and J lost 6; bases outside the gene matches: 9. The CDR3 contains 17 residues. Germline V gene sequence: CDR1 LNHDA, CDR2 SQIVND (reference sequence). Some clones are missing from TCRdb's copy, which holds only in-frame ones; the method was immunoSEQ multiplex PCR. The sample holds some 140,000 clones; approximately 94% are singletons and the top ten take 5.5% to 6%. The chain couples TRBV19 to TRBJ2-1; 10 bases are shared with TRBD1. The receptor was derived from a man between 35 and 55 years old in good health. Specimen: blood. The CDR3 bases are TGTGCCAGTAGTATAGGTATTGGACAGGGGGGATTCAATGAGCAGTTCTTC. This codes for CASSIGIGQGGFNEQFF.